This record covers a single T cell receptor beta chain. V gave up 0 bases and J gave up 7 bases; unmatched junction bases: 7. Germline V gene lookup returns CDR1 SGHKS and CDR2 YYEKEE (reference sequence). The CDR3 extends over 15 amino acids. Original methodology: How many nucleated cells were present was estimated from reference gene primer amplification. Sequenced by immunoSEQ multiplex PCR; TCRdb stores in-frame clones only, minus some. V and J calls plus clone size are reproduced from that table; the DNA served to infer D and trimming. Counted here are more than 65,000 clones, over 60% occurring once; the ten biggest clones make up around 19%. The source of the sample is a study of blood T cell repertoires in COVID-19. Study summary: The United States, Italy and Spain supplied acute and convalescent COVID-19 samples. T cells, B-cell-depleted T cells, or PBMCs supplied cDNA or gDNA.

The sequencing input was peripheral blood. The chain uses TRBV5-5 and TRBJ2-3; 8 nucleotides align to TRBD1. The clonotype originates from a woman of 80 years or more with active or convalescent COVID-19. CDR3 protein: CASSLGQGNPYTQYF. The CDR3 DNA sequence: TGTGCCAGCAGCTTGGGACAGGGGAACCCATATACGCAGTATTTT.